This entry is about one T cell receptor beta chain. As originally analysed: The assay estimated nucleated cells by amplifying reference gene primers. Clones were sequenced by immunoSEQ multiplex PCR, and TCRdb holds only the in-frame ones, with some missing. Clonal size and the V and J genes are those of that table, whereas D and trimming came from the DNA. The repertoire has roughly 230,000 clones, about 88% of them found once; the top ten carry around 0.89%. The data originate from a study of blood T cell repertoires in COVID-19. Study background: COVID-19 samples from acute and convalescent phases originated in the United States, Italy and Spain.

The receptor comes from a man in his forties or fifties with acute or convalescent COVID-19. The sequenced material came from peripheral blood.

The CDR3 sequence is CSVVAGQETQYF. The CDR3 nucleotides read TGCAGCGTTGTGGCGGGGCAAGAGACCCAGTACTTC. The chain couples TRBV29-1 to TRBJ2-5, with a weak D call TRBD2 (6 bases). The CDR3 length is 12 residues. V was trimmed by 4 bases and J by 2 bases, leaving 8 bases between them. Germline CDR1 reads SQVTM; CDR2 reads ANQGSEA.